The 13 T cell receptor beta chains below were found in one sample sequenced in a study of blood T cell repertoires in COVID-19. Method: immunoSEQ multiplex PCR; TCRdb's copy keeps in-frame clones and lacks some. The sample shows a few hundred thousand clones, 84% of them seen only once. The specimen sequenced was peripheral blood. The receptors shown here come from a man in his fifties or sixties with active or convalescent COVID-19.

CDR3 in amino acids: CASSQYRDNYEQYF. The DNA for the CDR3 is TGTGCCAGCAGCCAATACCGGGACAACTACGAGCAGTACTTC. The chain employs TRBV5-5 and TRBJ2-7, with a possible D match to TRBD1 (6 bases). The CDR3 consists of 14 residues. Germline V gene data show CDR1 as SGHKS and CDR2 as YYEKEE (reference sequence). Trimming removed 4 bases from V and 3 bases from J, with 14 bases in between.

The gene calls are TRBV4-1 and TRBJ2-4; 9 bases are shared with TRBD1. Germline trimming cut 3 bases from V and 0 bases from J; bases unmatched to any gene: 15. Germline loops: CDR1 MGHRA, CDR2 YSYEKL. The CDR3 has 20 residues. The CDR3 nucleotides are TGCGCCAGCAGCCAGTACAAAACAGGGGGCGAAGCCCTAGCCAAAAACATTCAGTACTTC. This sequence encodes CASSQYKTGGEALAKNIQYF.

This clone was seen only a few times. The DNA for the CDR3 is TGTGCCAGTAGTATAGATCTGGAGGCCTACGAGCAGTACTTC. Its translation is CASSIDLEAYEQYF. J is TRBJ2-7 and V is TRBV19, with a weak D call TRBD2 (5 bases). Germline-derived CDR1 and CDR2 are LNHDA and SQIVND (reference sequence). The ends were cut back, 0 bases at V and 2 bases at J, with 8 bases in the middle. The length of the CDR3 is 14 residues.

This clone was seen a single time. The gene calls are TRBV12-3 or TRBV12-4 and TRBJ1-1, with D perhaps matching TRBD1 (6 bases). CDR3 length: 13 residues. The V end was cut by 6 bases, the J end by 6 bases, with 14 bases between. DNA of the CDR3: TGTGCCAGCAGAGAAACAGGGTCCCCTGAAGCTTTCTTT. Translated, it gives CASRETGSPEAFF.

The chain recombines TRBV5-4 with TRBJ2-3; 10 bases fit TRBD2. The ends lost 0 bases at V and 4 bases at J; junction bases unmatched: 8. CDR1 is SGHNT and CDR2 is YYREEE in the germline V gene (reference sequence). The CDR3 is made up of 17 amino acids. The CDR3 DNA sequence: TGTGCCAGCAGCTTGGAGGGGGCTAGCGGGAGCGCAGATACGCAGTATTTT. Translation: CASSLEGASGSADTQYF. Based on the CDR3 plus reference TRBV5-4 and TRBJ2-3, the full variable domain is ETGVTQSPTHLIKTRGQQVTLRCSSQSGHNTVSWYQQALGQGPQFIFQYYREEENGRGNFPPRFSGLQFPNYSSELNVNALELDDSALYLCASSLEGASGSADTQYFGPGTRLTVL.

The chain joins TRBV27 to TRBJ1-4; D unresolved. Trimming pared 5 bases from V and 2 bases from J, leaving 9 bases between. Germline V gives CDR1 MNHEY, CDR2 SMNVEV (reference sequence). The CDR3 length is 14 residues. The CDR3 DNA is TGTGCCAGCAGTCCCGGTCTTACTAATGAAAAACTGTTTTTT. It specifies CASSPGLTNEKLFF.

This clone showed up many times. The rearrangement joins TRBV5-5 to TRBJ2-7; the D is unclear. V lost 0 bases to trimming and J lost 12 bases, with 16 bases between them. Germline V gene sequence: CDR1 SGHKS, CDR2 YYEKEE (reference sequence). This CDR3 has 13 residues. Here the CDR3 DNA reads TGTGCCAGCAGCTTGGCCCCCCCGGGTTGGTGGTACGTC. Translating gives CASSLAPPGWWYV.

The table lists this clone with a few counts. This CDR3 reads CASSSQTGLNTEAFF. CDR3 nucleotide sequence: TGTGCCAGCAGCTCCCAGACAGGACTGAACACTGAAGCTTTCTTT. V and J are TRBV7-2 and TRBJ1-1; a weak D match, TRBD1 (6 bases). Trimming pared 4 bases from V and 0 bases from J, leaving 12 bases between. The CDR3 is 15 amino acids. Germline V gene lookup returns CDR1 SGHTA and CDR2 FQGNSA.

The V and J genes are TRBV9 and TRBJ1-2, with D tentatively TRBD1 (6 bases). V lost 4 bases to trimming and J lost 7 bases, with 14 bases between them. CDR3 length equals 13 residues. Germline CDR1 reads SGDLS; CDR2 reads YYNGEE. CDR3 DNA sequence: TGTGCCAGCAGCCCCTGGGGGGGCAGTGGCTACACCTTC. This codes for CASSPWGGSGYTF.

This chain joins TRBV3-1 (or the pseudogene TRBV3-2) and TRBJ1-4; D gene unclear. V was clipped by 3 bases and J by 4 bases, with 3 bases between them. Germline V lookup: CDR1 LGHDT, CDR2 YNNKEL (reference sequence). This CDR3 contains 12 residues. CDR3 nucleotide sequence: TGTGCCAGCAGCCACATTAATGAAAAACTGTTTTTT. It translates to CASSHINEKLFF.

The V and J genes are TRBV18 and TRBJ2-3; a possible D gene is TRBD1 (6 bases). Trimming took off 1 base at V and 0 bases at J, with 17 bases between the two ends. The CDR3 covers 18 residues. CDR1 is KGHSH and CDR2 is LQKENI in the germline V gene. CDR3 nucleotides: TGTGCCAGCTCACCACTACCGGGGTTCACAGGGAGCACAGATACGCAGTATTTT. This gives the protein CASSPLPGFTGSTDTQYF.

This chain connects TRBV7-2 to TRBJ2-1; D is perhaps TRBD1 (6 bases). Trimming stripped 4 bases from V and 8 bases from J, with 15 bases between. CDR3 length equals 14 residues. Germline V gene lookup returns CDR1 SGHTA and CDR2 FQGNSA. In nucleotides, the CDR3 is TGTGCCAGCAGCTCACAGGGTATTGGCGATGAGCAGTTCTTC. This gives the protein CASSSQGIGDEQFF. The variable domain in full, completed from reference TRBV7-2 and TRBJ2-1, reads GAGVSQSPSNKVTEKGKDVELRCDPISGHTALYWYRQSLGQGLEFLIYFQGNSAPDKSGLPSDRFSAERTGGSVSTLTIQRTQQEDSAVYLCASSSQGIGDEQFFGPGTRLTVL.

This rearrangement joins TRBV6-4 to TRBJ2-3; 11 bases are shared with TRBD2. Unmatched junction bases numbered 9, after V lost 6 bases and J lost 1 base. Germline CDR1 MRHNA, CDR2 SNTAGT. The CDR3 extends over 17 amino acids. The CDR3 nucleotides are TGTGCCAGCAGCCGTATAGCGGGGGGGCTCGGCACAGATACGCAGTATTTT. Its protein is CASSRIAGGLGTDTQYF.